This is a list of T cell receptor beta chains from one sample in a study of cytomegalovirus exposure and HLA in healthy donors. Here immunoSEQ multiplex PCR was the method, and the copy in TCRdb shows in-frame clones only, minus some. The table has a few hundred thousand clones, approximately 85% seen once; the top ten hold about 2%. The sample comprised PBMCs. The source is a woman aged 40-49 years in good health and CMV-seropositive. The CDR3 runs from the conserved cysteine through the conserved F or W. D genes are given only for firm matches. The size of a clone is reported for some rows only, either as once, few or many, or as a class for expanded clones.

clone_size j_call cdr3_length v_call d_call cdr3_aa cdr3_nt
- TRBJ2-2 16 TRBV9 - CASSVEKKGGPGELFF TGTGCCAGCAGTGTAGAGAAGAAGGGAGGCCCCGGGGAGCTGTTTTTT
- TRBJ2-7 15 TRBV11-3 TRBD2 CASSLTGLAPYEQYF TGTGCCAGCAGCTTGACGGGACTAGCGCCCTACGAGCAGTACTTC
- TRBJ1-4 16 TRBV5-6 - CASSLAIGQRNEKLFF TGTGCCAGCAGCTTGGCCATCGGACAGAGAAATGAAAAACTGTTTTTT
- TRBJ2-1 14 TRBV6-4 TRBD1 CASSETGTVTKQFF TGTGCCAGCAGCGAGACCGGGACAGTAACGAAGCAGTTCTTC
- TRBJ1-5 18 TRBV28 TRBD1 CASSLPGQAFYSNQPQHF TGTGCCAGCAGTTTACCCGGACAGGCCTTCTATAGCAATCAGCCCCAGCATTTT
- TRBJ1-2 13 TRBV27 - CASRTTSNYGYTF TGTGCCAGCAGAACGACATCCAACTATGGCTACACCTTC
few TRBJ2-7 15 TRBV30 TRBD2 CAWSPGTSGWGEQYF TGTGCCTGGAGTCCCGGGACTAGCGGCTGGGGAGAGCAGTACTTC
- TRBJ1-2 11 TRBV30 - CAWTFNYGYTF TGTGCCTGGACCTTTAACTATGGCTACACCTTC
- TRBJ2-7 9 TRBV10-3 - CAQSREQYF TGTGCCCAAAGTCGGGAGCAGTACTTC
- TRBJ1-2 14 TRBV6-5 - CASSYRGTNYGYTF TGTGCCAGCAGTTACCGGGGTACTAACTATGGCTACACCTTC
- TRBJ1-1 14 TRBV7-3 - CASSDKPWDTEAFF TGTGCCAGCAGCGACAAACCTTGGGACACTGAAGCTTTCTTT
- TRBJ2-3 15 TRBV5-5 - CASSLWGERTDTQYF TGTGCCAGCAGCTTGTGGGGGGAGAGGACAGATACGCAGTATTTT
- TRBJ1-1 11 TRBV27 - CASWRGGEAFF TGTGCCAGCTGGCGGGGGGGGGAAGCTTTCTTT
- TRBJ1-5 15 TRBV2 - CASRARGGSGQPQHF TGTGCCAGCAGGGCCCGGGGAGGGTCGGGCCAGCCCCAGCATTTT
- TRBJ2-2 15 TRBV14 - CASSQGLFNTGELFF TGTGCCAGCAGCCAAGGGCTGTTTAACACCGGGGAGCTGTTTTTT
- TRBJ1-6 15 TRBV10-3 - CATSGSTGLNSPLHF TGTGCCACCTCAGGGTCGACAGGTCTTAATTCACCCCTCCACTTT
once TRBJ1-2 12 TRBV29-1 - CSVEEGVYGYTF TGCAGCGTTGAAGAGGGAGTATATGGCTACACCTTC
few TRBJ2-1 15 TRBV25-1 TRBD2 CASSELAGGPNEQFF TGTGCCAGCAGTGAGCTAGCGGGAGGGCCCAATGAGCAGTTCTTC
- TRBJ2-5 15 TRBV29-1 TRBD2 CSVPGLAGTQETQYF TGCAGCGTTCCCGGACTAGCGGGCACACAAGAGACCCAGTACTTC
- TRBJ1-5 13 TRBV30 TRBD1 CAWSVSGGQPQHF TGTGCCTGGAGTGTTTCAGGGGGTCAGCCCCAGCATTTT
- TRBJ2-5 14 TRBV4-2 TRBD2 CASSQAQREETQYF TGTGCCAGCAGCCAAGCTCAGCGGGAGGAGACCCAGTACTTC
once TRBJ2-1 15 TRBV5-8 TRBD2 CASSDGLAGDNEQFF TGTGCCAGCAGCGACGGACTAGCGGGAGACAATGAGCAGTTCTTC
- TRBJ2-1 15 TRBV5-1 - CASSLEGQGGNEQFF TGCGCCAGCAGCTTGGAGGGCCAGGGGGGCAATGAGCAGTTCTTC
- TRBJ1-2 16 TRBV5-1 - CASSLEQGRANYGYTF TGCGCCAGCAGTCTAGAGCAGGGGAGAGCTAACTATGGCTACACCTTC
- TRBJ2-7 12 TRBV29-1 TRBD1 CSFRTGSYEQYF TGCAGCTTCCGGACAGGGAGCTACGAGCAGTACTTC
- TRBJ2-2 14 TRBV6-5 - CASSWGVNTGELFF TGTGCCAGCAGCTGGGGAGTGAACACCGGGGAGCTGTTTTTT